Each of the 13 T cell receptor beta chains below was sequenced from the same sample in a study of T cell responses to AZD1222 COVID-19 vaccine. Only in-frame clones appear in the TCRdb table, and some are missing; sequencing was by immunoSEQ multiplex PCR. The sample has 90,000 to 150,000 clones, about 90% seen once. Sequenced material: peripheral blood, taken on day 0 of AZD1222 vaccination. The source is an adult in good health.

This chain connects TRBV5-1 to TRBJ2-5; 9 bases match TRBD2. With 0 bases clipped from V and 5 bases from J, the junction kept 8 bases outside the gene matches. Per germline, CDR1 SGHRS and CDR2 YFSETQ. The CDR3 length is 16 residues. CDR3 sequence: CASSLVSGGTPETQYF. The CDR3 DNA reads TGCGCCAGCAGCTTGGTTAGCGGGGGAACACCTGAGACCCAGTACTTC.

The chain joins TRBV23-1 to TRBJ1-2; a possible D gene is TRBD1 (5 bases). TRBV23-1 is an ORF, with its function uncertain. Trimming pared 0 bases from V and 4 bases from J, leaving 18 bases between. This CDR3 is built from 17 residues. In DNA, the CDR3 is TGCGCCAGCAGTCAATCCCCTCTGGGCGGGGCCCTCTATGGCTACACCTTC. This gives the protein CASSQSPLGGALYGYTF.

The rearrangement links TRBV28 to TRBJ1-2, with a possible D match to TRBD1 (6 bases). Looked up from germline, CDR1 is MDHEN and CDR2 is SYDVKM. Deletions cut 6 bases from V and 3 bases from J, with 20 bases between. This CDR3 has 16 amino acids. Here the CDR3 reads CASRTPTGAEDYGYTF. The CDR3, as DNA: TGTGCCAGCAGGACGCCCACGGGGGCGGAGGACTATGGCTACACCTTC.

The genes are TRBV29-1 and TRBJ2-7; weak D call: TRBD1 (5 bases). Germline CDR1 is SQVTM and CDR2 is ANQGSEA. V was clipped by 4 bases and J by 4 bases, with 11 bases between them. The CDR3 loop spans 12 amino acids. The DNA of the CDR3 is TGCAGCGTTGTAACAGGCCCATACGAGCAGTACTTC. Its protein is CSVVTGPYEQYF.

This clone has just one count. The chain combines TRBV19 with TRBJ1-6; TRBD1 is a possible D gene (5 bases). V gave up 4 bases and J gave up 7 bases, with 17 bases separating them. Germline V CDR1 and CDR2: LNHDA, SQIVND (reference sequence). This CDR3 is built from 16 residues. The CDR3 loop is CASSTRTSSVNSPLHF. Here the CDR3 DNA reads TGTGCCAGTAGTACCCGGACATCGAGTGTCAATTCACCCCTCCACTTT.

In its sample, this clone was seen a few times. Other DNA sequences in this sample translate to the same CDR3. This rearrangement joins TRBV5-1 to TRBJ1-2, with 7 bases that match TRBD1. The V gene's germline CDR1 is SGHRS and CDR2 YFSETQ. Trimming at V came to 0 bases and at J to 2 bases, leaving 1 base not matched to a gene. CDR3 length: 14 amino acids. CDR3 nucleotide sequence: TGCGCCAGCAGCTTGGGACAGGGAAACTATGGCTACACCTTC. It specifies CASSLGQGNYGYTF.

The chain has TRBV12-3 or TRBV12-4 and TRBJ1-1, with D perhaps TRBD1 (5 bases). V lost 5 bases to trimming and J lost 6 bases, with 10 bases between them. CDR3 length: 12 amino acids. CDR3 amino acids: CASSPRQPEAFF. The DNA for the CDR3 is TGTGCCAGCAGTCCCCGACAGCCTGAAGCTTTCTTT.

V and J are TRBV3-1 (or the pseudogene TRBV3-2) and TRBJ2-5; 12 bases fit TRBD2. CDR1 is LGHDT, CDR2 YNNKEL, per germline (reference sequence). The trim removed 0 bases at V and 2 bases at J, leaving 4 bases unmatched. The CDR3 has 17 amino acids. The CDR3 protein is CASSQDLLAGGQETQYF. For the CDR3, the DNA is TGTGCCAGCAGCCAAGATCTTCTAGCGGGGGGGCAAGAGACCCAGTACTTC.

The chain carries TRBV27 and TRBJ1-6; 7 bases are a match to TRBD1. Germline lookup yields CDR1 MNHEY and CDR2 SMNVEV (reference sequence). The trim removed 6 bases at V and 0 bases at J, leaving 5 bases unmatched. The CDR3 is 16 residues long. Here the CDR3 reads CASRSGQSSYNSPLHF. CDR3 sequence (DNA): TGTGCCAGCAGGTCGGGACAGAGCTCCTATAATTCACCCCTCCACTTT.

The genes are TRBV5-6 and TRBJ1-6; D not certain. The CDR3 spans 19 residues. Germline V lookup: CDR1 SGHDT, CDR2 YYEEEE. V was trimmed by 4 bases and J by 0 bases, leaving 20 bases between them. CDR3: CASSPIPGSRSSYNSPLHF. In DNA, the CDR3 is TGTGCCAGCAGCCCGATTCCGGGATCCCGGAGCTCCTATAATTCACCCCTCCACTTT.

The chain carries TRBV7-2 and TRBJ2-7; the D is unclear. The CDR3 consists of 13 residues. The V end was cut by 1 base, the J end by 4 bases, with 8 bases between. Per germline, CDR1 SGHTA and CDR2 FQGNSA. For the CDR3, the DNA is TGTGCCAGCAGCTTAGAAAACGGGTACGAGCAGTACTTC. It is translated as CASSLENGYEQYF.

V is TRBV5-1 and J is TRBJ1-2; D uncertain. The CDR3 runs 18 residues. Looked up from germline, CDR1 is SGHRS and CDR2 is YFSETQ. V was shortened by 0 bases and J by 4 bases, with 22 bases between the two germline ends. The CDR3 reads CASSLEVASAFGGYGYTF. CDR3 DNA: TGCGCCAGCAGCTTGGAGGTGGCCTCGGCCTTTGGTGGCTATGGCTACACCTTC.

J is TRBJ1-3 and V is TRBV28; D uncertain. This CDR3 has 15 amino acids. V gave up 3 bases and J gave up 0 bases, with 9 bases separating them. Germline CDR1 is MDHEN and CDR2 is SYDVKM. The DNA of the CDR3 is TGTGCCAGCAGTTTTTTTGTTCGCTCTGGAAACACCATATATTTT. It codes for CASSFFVRSGNTIYF.